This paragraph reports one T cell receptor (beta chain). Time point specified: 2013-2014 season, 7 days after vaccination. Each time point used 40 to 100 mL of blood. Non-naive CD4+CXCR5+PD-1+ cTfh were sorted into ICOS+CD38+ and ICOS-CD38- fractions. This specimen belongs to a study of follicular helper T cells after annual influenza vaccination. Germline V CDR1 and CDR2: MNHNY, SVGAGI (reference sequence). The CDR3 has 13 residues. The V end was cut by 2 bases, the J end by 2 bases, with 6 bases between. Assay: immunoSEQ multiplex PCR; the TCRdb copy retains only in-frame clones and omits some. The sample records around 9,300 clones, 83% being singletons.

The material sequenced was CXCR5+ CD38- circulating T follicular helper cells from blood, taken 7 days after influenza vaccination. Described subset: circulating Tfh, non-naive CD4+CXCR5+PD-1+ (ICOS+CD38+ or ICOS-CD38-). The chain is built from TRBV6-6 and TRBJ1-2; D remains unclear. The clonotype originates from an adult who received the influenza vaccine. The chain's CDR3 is CASSYAENYGYTF. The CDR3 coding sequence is TGTGCCAGCAGTTACGCTGAGAACTATGGCTACACCTTC.